This T cell receptor beta chain was recovered during a study of cytomegalovirus exposure and HLA in healthy donors. Whole-study findings and limits: In vitro data verified a few CMV-associated chains as specific for CMV antigens.

PCR was performed using 60 Vbeta and 13 Jbeta primers. The data were produced by immunoSEQ multiplex PCR, yet TCRdb's version contains in-frame clones alone and is incomplete. This sample has fewer than 200,000 clones, with roughly three quarters found just once. For this clone: Its specificity is not known.

V dropped 6 bases and J dropped 4 bases, with 15 bases sitting between them. Germline CDR1 reads MNHEY; CDR2 reads SVGAGI. The CDR3 loop spans 14 amino acids. V gene TRBV6-5 combines with J gene TRBJ1-1; TRBD1 might be the D (6 bases). Sequences were obtained from PBMCs. The TCR sequence derives from a man aged 55 to 70 in good health and CMV-seronegative. The CDR3 protein is CASSQGTQFTEAFF. In DNA, the CDR3 is TGTGCCAGCAGCCAGGGGACACAATTCACTGAAGCTTTCTTT.